The text below deals with one T cell receptor (beta chain). The antigen is not known. The sample is drawn from a study of post-analysis software for immune sequencing data. Study as a whole: Secondary progressive, relapsing-remitting and progressive-relapsing multiple sclerosis were among the included disease courses. Overall study findings and caveats: Co-batched samples clustered tightly together by F measure. When compared against controls, multiple sclerosis patients showed significantly lower normalized Chao1 diversity.

Unique molecular identifiers were carried by the TCR beta cDNA libraries. T cells numbering roughly 1 to 10 million yielded cDNA molecules that totaled around 500,000. MiXCR, applied by TCRdb to the PCR reads, yields one record per CDR3 protein. The sample contains fewer than 900,000 distinct CDR3 sequences, approximately 44% of which appear only once. This receptor was identified in a girl under 18 with multiple sclerosis. The sample taken for sequencing was blood.

CDR3 sequence: CSASRTVGTDTQYF. In nucleotides, the CDR3 is TGCAGTGCTAGTCGGACAGTAGGCACAGATACGCAGTATTTT. The V and J genes are TRBV20-1 and TRBJ2-3, with a possible D match to TRBD1 (6 bases). The germline V gene encodes CDR1 DFQATT and CDR2 SNEGSKA (reference sequence). This CDR3 has 14 residues. The V gene lost 3 bases and the J gene lost 1 base, with 11 bases spanning the gap.